This T cell receptor beta chain was profiled in a study of graft-versus-host responses after intestinal transplantation. Study context: Recipients received multivisceral, liver-intestinal, or isolated intestinal transplants. Uniformly, recipients were administered anti-thymocyte globulin induction with subsequent tacrolimus and steroids for around 3 years. Whole-study results and caveats: GvH clones occurred in recipient marrow; some first appeared in ileum or blood. Allograft graft-versus-host to host-versus-graft clonal ratios ran high in patients with graft-donor T cell macrochimerism.

Profiling relied on immunoSEQ multiplex PCR, and the TCRdb table lists in-frame clones only, not all of them. The sample has around 100,000 clones; roughly 90% are singletons. This clone came up a few times. What it binds is unknown. This sample comprised unstimulated CD4+ T cells sorted from spleen or lymph node cells, obtained before transplant. This receptor was identified in a human donor who was the organ donor for an intestinal transplant.

The CDR3 nucleotides are TGTGCCACCAGCCCGCGACTAGCGGGGGTCACAGATACGCAGTATTTT. It encodes CATSPRLAGVTDTQYF. The rearrangement uses TRBV15 and TRBJ2-3, with 12 bases lining up with TRBD2. The CDR3 sequence is 16 residues long. V was pared by 5 bases and J by 2 bases, with 5 bases of the junction left unmatched. From germline, CDR1 is LNHNV and CDR2 YYDKDF (reference sequence).